A single sample gave rise to the 25 T cell receptor beta chains below, sequenced in a study of cytomegalovirus exposure and HLA in healthy donors (dated by TCRdb to the late 2010s). Preparation of the library involved the immunoSEQ multiplex PCR assay. For the multiplex PCR, a mixture combining 60 forward primers for TCR Vbeta segments and 13 reverse primers for TCR Jbeta segments was used. The table comes from immuneACCESS by way of TCRdb, which keeps in-frame sequences with V and J called. Part of the clones is missing from these tables; in studies checked, under half for an unresolved V gene and the rest for unknown reasons. This sample comprises some 180,000 clones, around 80% of them detected only once. Approximately 1.3% of the sample comes from the top ten. Sequencing input: PBMCs. These receptors all come from a man in his late teens or twenties in good health and CMV-seronegative.

Of note for this clone: The same CDR3 can be traced to other DNA sequences in this sample. The chain uses TRBV7-2 and TRBJ2-1, with 7 nucleotides matching TRBD2. With 4 bases clipped from V and 4 bases from J, the junction kept 16 bases outside the gene matches. This CDR3 comprises 18 residues. Germline V gene sequence: CDR1 SGHTA, CDR2 FQGNSA. The DNA of the CDR3 is TGTGCCAGCAGCTCCCGCCCGGGGACTACAGTTTCATACAATGAGCAGTTCTTC. Amino acids: CASSSRPGTTVSYNEQFF.

Only a few counts were recorded for this clone. As DNA, the CDR3 is TGCGCCAGCAGCCTGAGGACTAGCGGGAGCCTAGGGAATGAGCAGTTCTTC. It translates to CASSLRTSGSLGNEQFF. The rearrangement uses TRBV4-1 and TRBJ2-1; 13 bases are shared with TRBD2. The V gene end was trimmed by 4 bases and the J gene end by 7 bases; junction bases not matched to a gene: 10. The CDR3 is 17 residues long. CDR1 is MGHRA and CDR2 is YSYEKL in the germline V gene.

The CDR3 sequence is CASSLREQNYGYTF. The CDR3 DNA is TGTGCCAGCAGCTTAAGAGAGCAAAACTATGGCTACACCTTC. The rearrangement joins TRBV7-2 to TRBJ1-2; unclear D gene. Germline V CDR1 and CDR2: SGHTA, FQGNSA. The CDR3 contains 14 residues. V was trimmed by 2 bases and J by 2 bases, leaving 9 bases between them.

The table lists this clone with a count of one. V usage is TRBV7-8 and J usage is TRBJ2-6; D remains unclear. V lost 1 base to trimming and J lost 4 bases, with 11 bases between them. The CDR3 is 16 residues long. From germline, CDR1 is SGHVS and CDR2 FQNEAQ. CDR3 coding DNA: TGTGCCAGCAGCTTAGTCGTATCGTCCGGGGCCAACGTCCTGACTTTC. This codes for CASSLVVSSGANVLTF.

The rearrangement uses TRBV7-9 and TRBJ2-7; 14 bases match TRBD2. The V and J ends lost 3 bases and 0 bases, in that order; junction bases with no gene match: 1. Germline CDR1 reads SEHNR; CDR2 reads FQNEAQ (reference sequence). This CDR3 spans 16 amino acids. DNA of the CDR3: TGTGCCAGCAGCTTGGGGACTAGCGGGAGCTCCTACGAGCAGTACTTC. This sequence encodes CASSLGTSGSSYEQYF. The complete variable domain, with remaining parts taken from reference TRBV7-9 and TRBJ2-7, reads DTGVSQNPRHKITKRGQNVTFRCDPISEHNRLYWYRQTLGQGPEFLTYFQNEAQLEKSRLLSDRFSAERPKGSFSTLEIQRTEQGDSAMYLCASSLGTSGSSYEQYFGPGTRLTVT.

This clone appeared a single time. This chain links TRBV11-2 with TRBJ2-1, with 12 bases aligning to TRBD2. J lost 4 bases, V lost 5 bases, and 6 bases had no gene match. CDR3 length equals 16 residues. Germline V gene lookup returns CDR1 SGHAT and CDR2 FQNNGV. The CDR3 nucleotides are TGTGCCAGCAGCGCCCGTCTAGCGGGAGGGTACAATGAGCAGTTCTTC. Protein product: CASSARLAGGYNEQFF.

The V gene is TRBV5-6, the J gene TRBJ2-5; weak D call: TRBD2 (6 bases). The J call may be wrong; the DNA end is better matched by TRBJ2-7. The CDR3 runs 13 residues. CDR1 is SGHDT, CDR2 YYEEEE, per germline. In DNA form, the CDR3 reads TGTGCCAGCAGCGCGGGACCCTCCTACGAGCAGTACTTC. It codes for CASSAGPSYEQYF.

The chain combines TRBV30 with TRBJ2-1; TRBD2 aligns across 7 bases. Unmatched junction bases numbered 13, after V lost 3 bases and J lost 8 bases. Germline V gene data show CDR1 as GTSNPN and CDR2 as SVGIG (reference sequence). The CDR3 runs 15 residues. CDR3 region: CAWSLGGSTLDEQFF. DNA for the CDR3: TGTGCCTGGAGCTTGGGCGGGAGTACTTTAGATGAGCAGTTCTTC.

DNA of the CDR3: TGCAGCGTTGAAGATCGGCCTAGCGGGGTCTCGGAGTACTTC. This translates into CSVEDRPSGVSEYF. The V gene is TRBV29-1, the J gene TRBJ2-7; TRBD2 agrees at 9 bases. CDR1 and CDR2 (germline): SQVTM, ANQGSEA. The CDR3 sequence is 14 residues long. Trimming took 0 bases from V and 11 from J; bases not matched to a gene: 11.

In this sample, this clone turned up once. The chain links TRBV19 to TRBJ2-3; 10 nucleotides align to TRBD2. V trimming: 9 bases; J trimming: 5 bases; junction bases outside the gene matches: 5. The CDR3 runs to 13 residues. The germline CDR1 and CDR2 sequences are LNHDA and SQIVND (reference sequence). In DNA, the CDR3 is TGTGCCAGCCCTAGCGGGAGCGAAGATACGCAGTATTTT. This codes for CASPSGSEDTQYF. Supplemented by reference TRBV19 and TRBJ2-3, the full variable domain reads DGGITQSPKYLFRKEGQNVTLSCEQNLNHDAMYWYRQDPGQGLRLIYYSQIVNDFQKGDIAEGYSVSREKKESFPLTVTSAQKNPTAFYLCASPSGSEDTQYFGPGTRLTVL.

The chain couples TRBV5-4 to TRBJ2-2, with D unresolved. Germline assignment: CDR1 SGHNT and CDR2 YYREEE (reference sequence). The length of the CDR3 is 16 residues. V lost 5 bases and J 0 bases, leaving 14 bases between the germline ends. CDR3 DNA sequence: TGTGCCAGCAGTCCCCAAATCGGTGCGAACACCGGGGAGCTGTTTTTT. Translation gives CASSPQIGANTGELFF. Full variable domain (missing parts from reference TRBV5-4 and TRBJ2-2): ETGVTQSPTHLIKTRGQQVTLRCSSQSGHNTVSWYQQALGQGPQFIFQYYREEENGRGNFPPRFSGLQFPNYSSELNVNALELDDSALYLCASSPQIGANTGELFFGEGSRLTVL.

This chain connects TRBV2 to TRBJ2-7; D is undetermined. Germline loops: CDR1 SNHLY, CDR2 FYNNEI. The CDR3 consists of 14 residues. Trimming took 2 bases from V and 5 from J, leaving 13 bases between them. CDR3: CASSESPESDEQYF. CDR3 nucleotides: TGTGCCAGCAGTGAATCCCCCGAGTCGGACGAGCAGTACTTC. Based on the CDR3 plus reference TRBV2 and TRBJ2-7, the full variable domain is EPEVTQTPSHQVTQMGQEVILRCVPISNHLYFYWYRQILGQKVEFLVSFYNNEISEKSEIFDDQFSVERPDGSNFTLKIRSTKLEDSAMYFCASSESPESDEQYFGPGTRLTVT.

The rearrangement uses TRBV30 and TRBJ2-1; a possible D gene is TRBD2 (6 bases). The length of the CDR3 is 17 residues. CDR1 and CDR2 from the germline V gene are GTSNPN and SVGIG (reference sequence). The germline V and J ends were trimmed by 2 bases and 3 bases, with 20 bases remaining between them. The CDR3 sequence: CAWSSKAGVALYNEQFF. The CDR3 coding sequence is TGTGCCTGGAGTTCCAAAGCGGGTGTCGCTCTCTACAATGAGCAGTTCTTC. Together with reference TRBV30 and TRBJ2-1, the CDR3 gives the full variable domain: SQTIHQWPATLVQPVGSPLSLECTVEGTSNPNLYWYRQAAGRGLQLLFYSVGIGQISSEVPQNLSASRPQDRQFILSSKKLLLSDSGFYLCAWSSKAGVALYNEQFFGPGTRLTVL.

This clone showed up just a few times. The rearrangement links TRBV25-1 to TRBJ2-1, with D perhaps TRBD1 (6 bases). This CDR3 is 15 amino acids long. Germline V CDR1 and CDR2: MGHDK, SYGVNS. Trimming removed 5 bases at V and 4 bases at J, with 15 bases between. The CDR3 coding sequence is TGTGCCAGCAGTCCGGACAGAAGGAAATACAATGAGCAGTTCTTC. Amino acid sequence: CASSPDRRKYNEQFF.

This chain connects TRBV15 to TRBJ1-1, with a weak D call TRBD1 (6 bases). Between the trimmed V and J ends, which lost 1 base and 8 bases, there was a span of 17 bases. The CDR3 has 15 residues. Germline CDR1 LNHNV, CDR2 YYDKDF (reference sequence). The CDR3 region is CATSRGGGAPGEAFF. The DNA for the CDR3 is TGTGCCACCAGCAGAGGGGGGGGCGCGCCTGGCGAAGCTTTCTTT. Variable domain in full (rest from reference TRBV15 and TRBJ1-1): DAMVIQNPRYQVTQFGKPVTLSCSQTLNHNVMYWYQQKSSQAPKLLFHYYDKDFNNEADTPDNFQSRRPNTSFCFLDIRSPGLGDTAMYLCATSRGGGAPGEAFFGQGTRLTVV.

CDR3 in amino acids: CASSSQSTRVQFF. CDR3 sequence (DNA): TGCGCCAGCAGCTCGCAATCCACTAGGGTCCAGTTCTTC. This chain links TRBV5-1 with TRBJ2-1; perhaps TRBD2 as D (5 bases). Trimming cost V 3 bases and J 13 bases, with 17 bases left between them. The germline gives CDR1 SGHRS, CDR2 YFSETQ. There are 13 residues in the CDR3.

The table lists this clone with a few counts. The chain has TRBV30 and TRBJ2-7; no clear D gene. The length of the CDR3 is 11 residues. Germline CDR1 is GTSNPN and CDR2 is SVGIG (reference sequence). The ends were cut back, 1 base at V and 5 bases at J, with 6 bases in the middle. The CDR3 sequence: CAWSAPDEQYF. In DNA, the CDR3 is TGTGCCTGGAGTGCCCCCGACGAGCAGTACTTC.

This clone has only one observation. V is TRBV9 and J is TRBJ1-6; no clear D. The germline V gene encodes CDR1 SGDLS and CDR2 YYNGEE. This CDR3 comprises 14 residues. V was shortened by 0 bases and J by 7 bases, with 8 bases between the two germline ends. CDR3 region: CASSVGGSNSPLHF. As DNA, the CDR3 is TGTGCCAGCAGCGTAGGAGGAAGCAATTCACCCCTCCACTTT.

This chain connects TRBV6-5 to TRBJ1-1; a possible D gene is TRBD1 (6 bases). The length of the CDR3 is 15 residues. CDR1 is MNHEY, CDR2 SVGAGI, per germline. Trimming left V 0 bases short and J 3 bases short, with 11 bases between. The CDR3 sequence is CASSYSGRGYTEAFF. In nucleotides, the CDR3 is TGTGCCAGCAGTTACTCAGGCAGGGGATACACTGAAGCTTTCTTT.

This chain connects TRBV18 to TRBJ1-5; 8 nucleotides align to TRBD1. The CDR3 has 15 amino acids. The junction had 4 bases not matched to a gene; V was cut back by 2 bases and J by 4 bases. Germline CDR1 and CDR2: KGHSH and LQKENI. The CDR3 spells CASSPEGQVNQPQHF. The CDR3 DNA sequence: TGTGCCAGCTCACCAGAGGGACAGGTAAATCAGCCCCAGCATTTT.

This chain connects TRBV4-3 to TRBJ2-1, with no clear D. Trimming stripped 3 bases from V and 0 bases from J, with 9 bases between. Germline CDR1 and CDR2: LGHNA and YSLEER. The CDR3 loop spans 15 amino acids. The CDR3 reads CASSHDWSSYNEQFF. Written as DNA, the CDR3 is TGCGCCAGCAGCCACGACTGGAGCTCCTACAATGAGCAGTTCTTC.

This sequence joins TRBV13 and TRBJ1-1; a possible D gene is TRBD1 (5 bases). V gave up 5 bases and J gave up 3 bases, with 22 bases separating them. This CDR3 has 17 amino acids. Germline assignment: CDR1 PRHDT and CDR2 FYEKMQ (reference sequence). The CDR3 coding sequence is TGTGCCAGCAGCCGAACAGGCCTCAGGGTAGATCACACTGAAGCTTTCTTT. This gives the protein CASSRTGLRVDHTEAFF. The full variable domain, its missing parts supplied by reference TRBV13 and TRBJ1-1, is AAGVIQSPRHLIKEKRETATLKCYPIPRHDTVYWYQQGPGQDPQFLISFYEKMQSDKGSIPDRFSAQQFSDYHSELNMSSLELGDSALYFCASSRTGLRVDHTEAFFGQGTRLTVV.

The V gene is TRBV6-6, the J gene TRBJ1-3; TRBD1 agrees at 9 bases. Per germline, CDR1 MNHNY and CDR2 SVGAGI (reference sequence). V lost 4 bases to trimming and J lost 2 bases; unmatched junction nucleotides: 3. This CDR3 has 15 amino acids. CDR3 nucleotides: TGTGCCAGCAGTTCGTACAGGGGGCCTGGAAACACCATATATTTT. It yields the protein CASSSYRGPGNTIYF.

This chain uses TRBV27 with TRBJ2-5; D perhaps matches TRBD2 (6 bases). In germline, CDR1 is MNHEY, CDR2 SMNVEV (reference sequence). Trimming stripped 0 bases from V and 2 bases from J, with 19 bases between. The CDR3 spans 18 residues. The CDR3 nucleotides read TGTGCCAGCAGTTTATCCCGGGCGGTGGAGGGTGAGCAAGAGACCCAGTACTTC. Amino acids: CASSLSRAVEGEQETQYF.

Written as DNA, the CDR3 is TGTGCCAGCAGGAGCCTCACCGGGGAGCTGTTTTTT. Encoded protein: CASRSLTGELFF. The chain recombines TRBV6-4 with TRBJ2-2; D gene uncertain. There are 12 residues in the CDR3. The germline CDR1 and CDR2 sequences are MRHNA and SNTAGT. V lost 6 bases and J 4 bases, leaving 6 bases between the germline ends.